The following is a TCR beta chain sequence with its context. The antigen is undetermined. This specimen belongs to a study of T cell responses to AZD1222 COVID-19 vaccine. Study outcomes and limitations: Targets within unmutated variant regions were reportedly found for nearly half of spike-specific TCRs. Spike was spanned by vaccine-associated CD4 TCRs, which were dominant at 160-218 and 743-854. The donors showed a predominance of white British ancestry and of females, with possible underestimation of clonal diversity. There were repertoire samples only from the period after the peak T cell response.

Germline V gives CDR1 MNHEY, CDR2 SMNVEV (reference sequence). The CDR3 runs to 14 residues. The ends were cut back, 4 bases at V and 4 bases at J, with 14 bases in the middle. The protocol was immunoSEQ multiplex PCR, while the TCRdb copy is restricted to in-frame clones and leaves out a portion. Of 150,000 to 180,000 clones in the sample, about 86% are singletons; the top ten hold 5.5%. Sequencing was performed on peripheral blood, taken on day 0 of MenACWY control vaccination. This clonotype originated in an adult in good health. The chain links TRBV27 to TRBJ2-7; D is unresolved. The CDR3 loop reads CASSSAGPPYEQYF. CDR3 coding DNA: TGTGCCAGCAGTTCAGCCGGACCACCATACGAGCAGTACTTC.